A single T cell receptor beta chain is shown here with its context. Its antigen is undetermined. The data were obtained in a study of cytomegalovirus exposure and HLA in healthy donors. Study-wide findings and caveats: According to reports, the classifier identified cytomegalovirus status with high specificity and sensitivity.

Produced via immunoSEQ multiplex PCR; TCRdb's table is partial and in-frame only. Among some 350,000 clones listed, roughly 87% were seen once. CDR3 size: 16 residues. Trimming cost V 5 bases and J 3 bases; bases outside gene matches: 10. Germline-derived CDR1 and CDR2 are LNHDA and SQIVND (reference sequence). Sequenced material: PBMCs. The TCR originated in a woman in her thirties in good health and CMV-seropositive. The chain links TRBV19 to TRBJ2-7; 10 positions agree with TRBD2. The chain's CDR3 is CASSHQAASGSYEQYF. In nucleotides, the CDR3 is TGTGCCAGTAGTCACCAAGCGGCTAGCGGGAGCTACGAGCAGTACTTC.